These T cell receptor beta chains were read from a single sample in a study of T cells in localized non-small cell lung cancer. TCRdb's table, derived via immunoSEQ multiplex PCR, lists solely in-frame clones and lacks some. The sample contains under 75,000 clones, less than 90% of which appear only once. The sequences come from peripheral blood, collected before any cancer treatment. The receptors originated from a male donor at least 60 years old with stage III squamous cell lung carcinoma. Both conserved end residues are part of each CDR3. Fields, in order: clone size, V gene, J gene, D gene, CDR3 DNA, CDR3 protein. The D gene is left open where the match is weak. Rows may omit the clone size; those that give it use once, few, many or a size class.

.	TRBV27	TRBJ1-2	.	TGTGCCAGCAGGTCGCTAGGGTGGGGGGGCTACACCTTC	CASRSLGWGGYTF
.	TRBV18	TRBJ1-3	.	TGTGCCAGCTCGTCTGGACAGTTCAGCTCTGGAAACACCATATATTTT	CASSSGQFSSGNTIYF
.	TRBV14	TRBJ2-7	TRBD1	TGTGCCAGCAGCCAACCGGGACAGGGGTTGTACGAGCAGTACTTC	CASSQPGQGLYEQYF
.	TRBV5-1	TRBJ1-2	TRBD1	TGCGCCAGCAGCTTGGATGGACAGGTGGCGGGGGGCTACACCTTC	CASSLDGQVAGGYTF
.	TRBV6-1	TRBJ2-1	.	TGTGCCAGCAGTGCCTTTCGCAATGAGCAGTTCTTC	CASSAFRNEQFF
.	TRBV6-1	TRBJ1-1	TRBD1	TGTGCCAGCAGTGAACCCAGGGGGGGGAACACTGAAGCTTTCTTT	CASSEPRGGNTEAFF
.	TRBV2	TRBJ2-2	.	TGTGCCAGCAGTGGTAACAGGGTGAACGGGGAGCTGTTTTTT	CASSGNRVNGELFF
.	TRBV14	TRBJ2-3	.	TGTGCCAGCAGCCTTCGGACCATGGGCACAGATACGCAGTATTTT	CASSLRTMGTDTQYF
.	TRBV6-5	TRBJ2-2	.	TGTGCCAGCGGGGCCGGAGGACGGCGGGGCGGGGAGCTGTTTTTT	CASGAGGRRGGELFF
.	TRBV29-1	TRBJ2-1	TRBD2	TGCAGCGTTGAAGATCTATCTAGCGGGGGATACAATGAGCAGTTCTTC	CSVEDLSSGGYNEQFF
.	TRBV11-2	TRBJ2-1	.	TGTGCCAGCAGCCAAGACCTAGCGCTCTCCTACAATGAGCAGTTCTTC	CASSQDLALSYNEQFF
.	TRBV6-6	TRBJ2-5	.	TGTGCCAGCAGTTACTTGGGACGTAGGACAGAGACCCAGTACTTC	CASSYLGRRTETQYF
.	TRBV20-1	TRBJ2-5	.	TGCAGTGCTAAGCGACTGCCGACCCAGTACTTC	CSAKRLPTQYF
.	TRBV2	TRBJ1-5	.	TGTGCCAGCAGTGTTTGGGCCAGAGGGGCCCAGCCCCAGCATTTT	CASSVWARGAQPQHF
.	TRBV18	TRBJ2-6	.	TGTGCCAGCTCACACAGGGTAGGGGCCAACGTCCTGACTTTC	CASSHRVGANVLTF
once	TRBV5-6	TRBJ1-1	TRBD1	TGTGCCAGCAGCACCGACAGGGCCATAAACACTGAAGCTTTCTTT	CASSTDRAINTEAFF
.	TRBV28	TRBJ1-4	TRBD1	TGTGCCAGCAGCCAGCAGGGGGCAACTAATGAAAAACTGTTTTTT	CASSQQGATNEKLFF
.	TRBV7-8	TRBJ1-4	.	TGTGCCAGCAGCTTCCCGACCCCTGGGGAAATTGATGAAAAACTGTTTTTT	CASSFPTPGEIDEKLFF
.	TRBV7-7	TRBJ1-1	.	TGTGCCAGCAGCTTATGGGAGAACACTGAAGCTTTCTTT	CASSLWENTEAFF
.	TRBV30	TRBJ1-2	.	TGTGCCTGTCTCCCCCTCGGTTCGGACTATGGCTACACCTTC	CACLPLGSDYGYTF
.	TRBV15	TRBJ2-5	.	TGTGCCACCAGCAGAGGGTCTTGGGGGGAGACCCAGTACTTC	CATSRGSWGETQYF
.	TRBV6-5	TRBJ1-5	.	TGTGCCAGCAGTTACCTCCAGGGGAACCAGCCCCAGCATTTT	CASSYLQGNQPQHF
once	TRBV6-1	TRBJ2-2	.	TGTGCCAGCAGTGACCGGGCCCTGGGATTGGGGAACACCGGGGAGCTGTTTTTT	CASSDRALGLGNTGELFF
once	TRBV10-2	TRBJ1-4	.	TGCGCCAGCGGGGGGCGGGAAAAACTGTTTTTT	CASGGREKLFF
few	TRBV30	TRBJ2-6	TRBD2	TGTGCCTGGAGTGTAAGCGGGAGCCCCAACGTCCTGACTTTC	CAWSVSGSPNVLTF
.	TRBV5-1	TRBJ1-4	TRBD1	TGCGCCAGCAGCTGGGGACAGGCAGCGACTAATGAAAAACTGTTTTTT	CASSWGQAATNEKLFF
.	TRBV6-1	TRBJ2-7	.	TGTGCCAGCAGAGAGGGCTACGAGCAGTACTTC	CASREGYEQYF
.	TRBV19	TRBJ2-3	TRBD2	TGTGCCAGTACCCGGACTAGCGGGGGGTTCACAGATACGCAGTATTTT	CASTRTSGGFTDTQYF
.	TRBV7-6	TRBJ2-5	TRBD2	TGTGCCAGCAGTACTCTTGGGGGGGGAGGAGAGACCCAGTACTTC	CASSTLGGGGETQYF
.	TRBV5-6	TRBJ2-3	.	TGTGCCAGCAGGTTGGAGAGGGGCGCAGATACGCAGTATTTT	CASRLERGADTQYF
.	TRBV7-3	TRBJ2-5	.	TGTGCCAGCAGCCCCGACCCGGTCCAAGAGACCCAGTACTTC	CASSPDPVQETQYF
.	TRBV7-2	TRBJ1-1	.	TGTGCCAGCAGCTTAAGTTTCTCTAGTGAAGCTTTCTTT	CASSLSFSSEAFF
.	TRBV5-1	TRBJ1-1	.	TGCGCCAGCAGCTTAGGAGTAAACACTGAAGCTTTCTTT	CASSLGVNTEAFF
.	TRBV5-1	TRBJ2-7	.	TGCGCCAGCAGCTTGGCGGCAGCCACCCACGAGCAGTACTTC	CASSLAAATHEQYF
.	TRBV7-2	TRBJ2-7	.	TGTGCCAGCAGCTTAGGGGCTAGCCAAACCTACGAGCAGTACTTC	CASSLGASQTYEQYF
.	TRBV4-2	TRBJ1-2	TRBD1	TGTGCCAGCAGTCTTGTCCCGGGACAGGTTGGGATCTATGGCTACACCTTC	CASSLVPGQVGIYGYTF
.	TRBV6-5	TRBJ2-3	.	TGTGCCAGCAGATATAGCGTAAGGGGGGCAGATACGCAGTATTTT	CASRYSVRGADTQYF
once	TRBV5-1	TRBJ1-3	.	TGCGCCAGCGCTGCCGGTCTCTCTGGAAACACCATATATTTT	CASAAGLSGNTIYF
.	TRBV7-2	TRBJ2-1	TRBD2	TGTGCCAGCAGCGCCCCCGGACTAGCGGGGGGTTACAATGAGCAGTTCTTC	CASSAPGLAGGYNEQFF
.	TRBV19	TRBJ1-1	.	TGTGCCAGTAGTTGGGGTCGGAACACTGAAGCTTTCTTT	CASSWGRNTEAFF
.	TRBV18	TRBJ2-2	.	TGTGCCAGCTCACCGAACACCGGGGAGCTGTTTTTT	CASSPNTGELFF
.	TRBV30	TRBJ2-1	TRBD2	TGTGCCTGGAGTAGCGGGAGCTCCTACAATGAGCAGTTCTTC	CAWSSGSSYNEQFF